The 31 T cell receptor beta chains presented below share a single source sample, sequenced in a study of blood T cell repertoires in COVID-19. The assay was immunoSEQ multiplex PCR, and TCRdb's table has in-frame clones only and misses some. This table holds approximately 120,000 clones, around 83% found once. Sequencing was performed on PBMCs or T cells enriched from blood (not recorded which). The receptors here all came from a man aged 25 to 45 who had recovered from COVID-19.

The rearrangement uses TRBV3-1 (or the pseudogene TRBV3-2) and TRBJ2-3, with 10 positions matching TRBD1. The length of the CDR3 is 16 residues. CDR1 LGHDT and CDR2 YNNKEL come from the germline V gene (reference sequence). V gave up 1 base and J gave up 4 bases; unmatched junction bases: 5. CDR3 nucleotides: TGTGCCAGCAGCCAAGCTGGGACAGGGGCCCCAGATACGCAGTATTTT. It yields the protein CASSQAGTGAPDTQYF.

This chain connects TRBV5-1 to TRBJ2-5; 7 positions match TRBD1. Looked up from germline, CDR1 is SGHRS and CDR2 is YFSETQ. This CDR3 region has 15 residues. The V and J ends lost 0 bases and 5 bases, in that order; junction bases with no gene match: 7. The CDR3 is CASSLAGDRDETQYF. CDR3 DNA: TGCGCCAGCAGCTTGGCCGGAGACAGGGATGAGACCCAGTACTTC.

CDR3: CSVAGTGDSPLHF. The CDR3 nucleotides read TGCAGCGTTGCTGGGACAGGCGACTCACCCCTCCACTTT. This chain connects TRBV29-1 to TRBJ1-6, with 8 bases aligning to TRBD1. CDR1 and CDR2 from the germline V gene are SQVTM and ANQGSEA. This CDR3 has 13 residues. With V trimmed by 4 bases and J by 10 bases, 6 bases remained unmatched.

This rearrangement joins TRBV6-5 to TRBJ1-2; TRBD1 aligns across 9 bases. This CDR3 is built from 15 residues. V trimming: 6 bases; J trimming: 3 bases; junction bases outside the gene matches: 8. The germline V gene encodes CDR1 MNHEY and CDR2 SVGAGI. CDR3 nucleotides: TGTGCCAGCAGCCGTCCGGACAGGGGTGACTATGGCTACACCTTC. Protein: CASSRPDRGDYGYTF.

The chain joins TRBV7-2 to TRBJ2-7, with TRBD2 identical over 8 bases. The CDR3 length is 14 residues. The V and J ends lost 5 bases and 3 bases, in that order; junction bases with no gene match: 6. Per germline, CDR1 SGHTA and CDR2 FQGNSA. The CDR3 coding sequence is TGTGCCAGCAGCCTCCTTAGCGGGAACTACGAGCAGTACTTC. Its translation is CASSLLSGNYEQYF.

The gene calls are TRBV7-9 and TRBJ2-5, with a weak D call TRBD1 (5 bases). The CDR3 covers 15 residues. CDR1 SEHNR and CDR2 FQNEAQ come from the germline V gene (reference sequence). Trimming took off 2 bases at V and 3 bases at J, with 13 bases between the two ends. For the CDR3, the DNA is TGTGCCAGCAGCTTACAATCAGGGTTGGAAGAGACCCAGTACTTC. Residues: CASSLQSGLEETQYF.

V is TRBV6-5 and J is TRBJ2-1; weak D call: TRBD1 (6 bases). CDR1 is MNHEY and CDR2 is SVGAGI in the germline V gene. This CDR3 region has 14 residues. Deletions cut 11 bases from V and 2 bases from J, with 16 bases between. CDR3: CAAHHGGPYNEQFF. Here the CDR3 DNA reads TGTGCCGCCCACCATGGGGGCCCCTACAATGAGCAGTTCTTC.

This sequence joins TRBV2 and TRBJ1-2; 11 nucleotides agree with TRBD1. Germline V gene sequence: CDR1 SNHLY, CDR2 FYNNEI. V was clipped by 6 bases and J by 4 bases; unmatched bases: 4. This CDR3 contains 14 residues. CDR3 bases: TGTGCCAGCAGAGGACAGGGGGCTATCTATGGCTACACCTTC. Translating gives CASRGQGAIYGYTF.

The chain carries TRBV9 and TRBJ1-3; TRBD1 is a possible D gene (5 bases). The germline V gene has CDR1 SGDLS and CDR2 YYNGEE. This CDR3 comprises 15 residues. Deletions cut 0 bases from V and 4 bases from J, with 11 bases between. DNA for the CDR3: TGTGCCAGCAGCGTAGGGGAGGGGCCCGGAAACACCATATATTTT. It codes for CASSVGEGPGNTIYF.

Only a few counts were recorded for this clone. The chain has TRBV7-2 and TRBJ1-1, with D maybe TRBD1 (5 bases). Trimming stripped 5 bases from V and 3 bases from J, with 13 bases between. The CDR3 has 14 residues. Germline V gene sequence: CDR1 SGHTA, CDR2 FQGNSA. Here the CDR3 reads CASSATQGYTEAFF. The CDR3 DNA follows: TGTGCCAGCAGCGCTACCCAGGGATACACTGAAGCTTTCTTT.

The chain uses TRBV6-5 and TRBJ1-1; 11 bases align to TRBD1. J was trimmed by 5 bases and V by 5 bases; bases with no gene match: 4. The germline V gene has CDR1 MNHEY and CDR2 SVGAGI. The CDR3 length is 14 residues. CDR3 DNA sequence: TGTGCCAGCAGTAGGGGGACAGGGGGGACTGAAGCTTTCTTT. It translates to CASSRGTGGTEAFF.

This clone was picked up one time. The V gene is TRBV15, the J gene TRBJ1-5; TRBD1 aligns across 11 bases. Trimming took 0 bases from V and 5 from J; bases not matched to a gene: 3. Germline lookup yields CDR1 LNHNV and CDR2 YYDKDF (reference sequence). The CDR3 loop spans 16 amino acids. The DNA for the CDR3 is TGTGCCACCAGCAGAGATAGGGACAGGGGGGATCAGCCCCAGCATTTT. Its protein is CATSRDRDRGDQPQHF.

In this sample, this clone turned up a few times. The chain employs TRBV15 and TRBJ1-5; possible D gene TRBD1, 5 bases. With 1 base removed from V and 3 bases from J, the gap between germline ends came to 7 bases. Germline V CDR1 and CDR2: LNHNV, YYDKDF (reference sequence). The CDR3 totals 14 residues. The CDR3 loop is CATSRGRDNQPQHF. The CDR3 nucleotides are TGTGCCACCAGCAGAGGCAGGGACAATCAGCCCCAGCATTTT.

CDR3 region: CASSLVGTSGSTDTQYF. The DNA of the CDR3 is TGTGCCAGCAGCTTAGTGGGGACTAGCGGGAGCACAGATACGCAGTATTTT. V is TRBV7-2 and J is TRBJ2-3; 12 nucleotides line up with TRBD2. Germline V gene sequence: CDR1 SGHTA, CDR2 FQGNSA. The CDR3 covers 17 residues. Germline trimming cut 1 base from V and 0 bases from J; bases unmatched to any gene: 2.

The CDR3 DNA sequence: TGTGCCAGCAGCGGCAAGACAGGCCTTTATAACTATGGCTACACCTTC. Protein: CASSGKTGLYNYGYTF. The chain joins TRBV5-4 to TRBJ1-2; possible D gene TRBD1, 6 bases. Trimming took off 4 bases at V and 1 base at J, with 17 bases between the two ends. Germline V gives CDR1 SGHNT, CDR2 YYREEE (reference sequence). This CDR3 comprises 16 residues. The full variable domain, with the rest looked up from reference TRBV5-4 and TRBJ1-2, is ETGVTQSPTHLIKTRGQQVTLRCSSQSGHNTVSWYQQALGQGPQFIFQYYREEENGRGNFPPRFSGLQFPNYSSELNVNALELDDSALYLCASSGKTGLYNYGYTFGSGTRLTVV.

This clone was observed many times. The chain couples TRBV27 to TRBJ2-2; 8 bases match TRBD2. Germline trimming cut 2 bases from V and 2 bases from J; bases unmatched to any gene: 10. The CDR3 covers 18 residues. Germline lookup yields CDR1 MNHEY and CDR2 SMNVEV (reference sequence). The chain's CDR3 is CASSLRPPSGYNTGELFF. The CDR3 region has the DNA TGTGCCAGCAGTTTACGCCCCCCTAGCGGGTATAACACCGGGGAGCTGTTTTTT.

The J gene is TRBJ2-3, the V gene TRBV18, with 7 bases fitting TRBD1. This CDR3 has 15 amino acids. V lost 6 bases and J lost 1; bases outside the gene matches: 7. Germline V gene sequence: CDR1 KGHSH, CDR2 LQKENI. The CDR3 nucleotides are TGTGCCAGCTCGTCCGGGACAGAGCGCACAGATACGCAGTATTTT. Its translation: CASSSGTERTDTQYF. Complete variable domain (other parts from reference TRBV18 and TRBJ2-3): NAGVMQNPRHLVRRRGQEARLRCSPMKGHSHVYWYRQLPEEGLKFMVYLQKENIIDESGMPKERFSAEFPKEGPSILRIQQVVRGDSAAYFCASSSGTERTDTQYFGPGTRLTVL.

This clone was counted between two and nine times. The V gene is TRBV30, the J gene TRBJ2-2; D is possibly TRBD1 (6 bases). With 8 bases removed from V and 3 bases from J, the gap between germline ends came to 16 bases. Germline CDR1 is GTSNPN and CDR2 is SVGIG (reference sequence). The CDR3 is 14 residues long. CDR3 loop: CAREPDSYTGELFF. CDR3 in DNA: TGTGCCCGCGAACCGGACAGCTACACCGGGGAGCTGTTTTTT.

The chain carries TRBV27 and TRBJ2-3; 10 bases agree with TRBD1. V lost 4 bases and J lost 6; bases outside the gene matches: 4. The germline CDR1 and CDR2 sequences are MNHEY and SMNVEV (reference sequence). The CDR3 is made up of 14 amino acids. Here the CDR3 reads CASSSRTGGDTQYF. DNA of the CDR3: TGTGCCAGCAGTTCCCGGACAGGGGGTGATACGCAGTATTTT.

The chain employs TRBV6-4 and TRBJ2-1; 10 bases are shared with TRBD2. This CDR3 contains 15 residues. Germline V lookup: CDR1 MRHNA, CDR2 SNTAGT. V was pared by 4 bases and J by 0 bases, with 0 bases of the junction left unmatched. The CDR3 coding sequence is TGTGCCAGCAGTGGGACTAGCGGCTCCTACAATGAGCAGTTCTTC. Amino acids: CASSGTSGSYNEQFF.

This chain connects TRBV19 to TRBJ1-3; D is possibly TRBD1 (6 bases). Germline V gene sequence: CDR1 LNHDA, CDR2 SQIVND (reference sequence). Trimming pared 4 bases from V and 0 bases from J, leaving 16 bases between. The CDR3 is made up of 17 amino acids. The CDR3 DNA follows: TGTGCCAGTAGTACGATGACAGGCCCTTCCTCTGGAAACACCATATATTTT. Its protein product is CASSTMTGPSSGNTIYF.

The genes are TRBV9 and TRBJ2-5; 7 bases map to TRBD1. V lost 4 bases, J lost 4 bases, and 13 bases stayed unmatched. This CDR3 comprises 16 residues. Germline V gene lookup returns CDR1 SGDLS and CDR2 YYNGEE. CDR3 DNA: TGTGCCAGCAGCCCCCGACAGGGACCCTTTGGAGAGACCCAGTACTTC. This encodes CASSPRQGPFGETQYF.

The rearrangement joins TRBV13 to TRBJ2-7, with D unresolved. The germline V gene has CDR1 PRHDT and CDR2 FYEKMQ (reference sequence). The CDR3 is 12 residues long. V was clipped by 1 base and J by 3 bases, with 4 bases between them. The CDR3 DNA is TGTGCCAGCAGCTTAGCGGGCTACGAGCAGTACTTC. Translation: CASSLAGYEQYF.

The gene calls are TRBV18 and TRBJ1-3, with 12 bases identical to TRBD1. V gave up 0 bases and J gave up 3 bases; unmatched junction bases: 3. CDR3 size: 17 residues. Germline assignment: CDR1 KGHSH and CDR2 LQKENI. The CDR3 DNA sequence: TGTGCCAGCTCACCACCGGGACAGGGGGCTTATGGAAACACCATATATTTT. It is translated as CASSPPGQGAYGNTIYF.

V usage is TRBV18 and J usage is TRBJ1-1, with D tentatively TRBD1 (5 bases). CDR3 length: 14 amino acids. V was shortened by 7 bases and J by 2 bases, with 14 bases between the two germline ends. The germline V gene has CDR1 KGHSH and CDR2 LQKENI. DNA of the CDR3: TGTGCCAGCTTACCGACAGCCGGAAACACTGAAGCTTTCTTT. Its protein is CASLPTAGNTEAFF.

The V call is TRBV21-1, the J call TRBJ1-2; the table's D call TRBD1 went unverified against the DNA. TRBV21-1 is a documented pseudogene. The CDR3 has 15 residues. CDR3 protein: CAGTFNRGRWDGYTF. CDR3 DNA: TGTGCCGGAACCTTTAACAGGGGGAGATGGGATGGCTACACCTTC.

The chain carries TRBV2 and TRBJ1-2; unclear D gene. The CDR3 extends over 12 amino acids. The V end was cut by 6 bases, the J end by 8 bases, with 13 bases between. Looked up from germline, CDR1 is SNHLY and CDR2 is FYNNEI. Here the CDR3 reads CASSLVRRGYTF. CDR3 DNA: TGTGCCAGCAGCCTTGTAAGGAGGGGCTACACCTTC.

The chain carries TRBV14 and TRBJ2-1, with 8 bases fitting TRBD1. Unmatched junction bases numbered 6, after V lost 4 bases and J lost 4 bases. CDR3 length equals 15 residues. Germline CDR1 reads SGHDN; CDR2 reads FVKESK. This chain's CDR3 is CASSRTGGGYNEQFF. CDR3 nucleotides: TGTGCCAGCAGCCGAACAGGGGGAGGTTACAATGAGCAGTTCTTC.

The CDR3 reads CASSPPGHYEQYF. CDR3 DNA: TGTGCCAGCAGCCCCCCGGGTCACTACGAGCAGTACTTC. This chain joins TRBV6-5 and TRBJ2-7; D is ambiguous. Germline CDR1 and CDR2: MNHEY and SVGAGI. CDR3 length: 13 amino acids. V was shortened by 6 bases and J by 3 bases, with 12 bases between the two germline ends.

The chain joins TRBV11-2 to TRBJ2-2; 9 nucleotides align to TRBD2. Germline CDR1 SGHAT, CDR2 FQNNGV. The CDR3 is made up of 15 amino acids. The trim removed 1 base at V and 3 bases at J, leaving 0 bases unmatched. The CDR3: CASSLGLADTGELFF. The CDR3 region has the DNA TGTGCCAGCAGCTTAGGACTAGCGGACACCGGGGAGCTGTTTTTT.

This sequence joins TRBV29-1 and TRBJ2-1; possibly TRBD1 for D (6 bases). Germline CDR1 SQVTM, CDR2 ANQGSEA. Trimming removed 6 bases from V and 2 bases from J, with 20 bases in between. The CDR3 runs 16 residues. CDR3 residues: CSVYPQGQRTYNEQFF. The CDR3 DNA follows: TGCAGCGTCTATCCTCAGGGACAAAGGACCTACAATGAGCAGTTCTTC.